This is a list of T cell receptor beta chains from one sample in a study of a mutant IDH1 vaccine in newly diagnosed glioma. Using immunoSEQ multiplex PCR, the repertoire was profiled, and TCRdb retains in-frame clones only, with some absent. The data hold roughly 35,000 clones, with 60% to 85% observed a single time. These receptors are not linked to any known antigen. Sequencing was performed on PBMCs, taken from a glioma patient whose treatment included an IDH1 peptide vaccine. The source of these receptors is a man aged 35 to 55 with glioma. Both conserved end residues are part of each CDR3. Fields, in order: CDR3 length, V gene, D gene, clone size, J gene, CDR3 DNA, CDR3 protein. The D gene is left open where the match is weak. A clone size is listed for some rows: how often the clone was seen (once, few, many), or a class if it is expanded.

14	TRBV6-4	.	medium-sized	TRBJ2-3	TGTGCCAGCAGTGACGGAGGGGAAACAGATACGCAGTATTTT	CASSDGGETDTQYF
15	TRBV7-2	TRBD2	.	TRBJ2-1	TGTGCCAGCAGTCGACCGGGACTAGCGGGATATGAGCAGTTCTTC	CASSRPGLAGYEQFF
11	TRBV2	.	.	TRBJ2-3	TGTGCCAGCGGACCGGGTTATACGCAGTATTTT	CASGPGYTQYF
15	TRBV10-3	TRBD1	.	TRBJ1-1	TGTGCCATCAGTGAGTCGCAGGGGGCAAACACTGAAGCTTTCTTT	CAISESQGANTEAFF
15	TRBV2	.	.	TRBJ1-3	TGTGCCAGCAGTGAAGGGAACCTCTCTGGAAACACCATATATTTT	CASSEGNLSGNTIYF
15	TRBV2	.	few	TRBJ1-5	TGTGCCAGCAGTGACGGCGTACGGAGCAATCAGCCCCAGCATTTT	CASSDGVRSNQPQHF
16	TRBV2	TRBD1	.	TRBJ2-1	TGTGCCAGCAAGGGACAGGGCACTTACTCCTACAATGAGCAGTTCTTC	CASKGQGTYSYNEQFF
15	TRBV29-1	.	.	TRBJ2-7	TGCAGCGTTGAGTTGTCAGGGGAACGCGGCAGCGAGCAGTACTTC	CSVELSGERGSEQYF
15	TRBV5-1	.	.	TRBJ1-1	TGCGCCAGCAGCAACCATAGGGGGGTTAGCACTGAAGCTTTCTTT	CASSNHRGVSTEAFF
13	TRBV5-1	.	few	TRBJ2-3	TGCGCCAGCAGCCGTCCCCCCACAGATACGCAGTATTTT	CASSRPPTDTQYF
13	TRBV6-6	.	.	TRBJ1-5	TGTGCCAGCAGCCTGACAGAGAGTCAGCCCCAGCATTTT	CASSLTESQPQHF
18	TRBV5-8	.	.	TRBJ2-5	TGTGCCAGCAGCTTGGGGCGAGGACCGAGCCTATCACAAGAGACCCAGTACTTC	CASSLGRGPSLSQETQYF
15	TRBV28	.	.	TRBJ1-5	TGTGCCAGCAGTTTATTGGACAGAGACAATCAGCCCCAGCATTTT	CASSLLDRDNQPQHF
15	TRBV6-1	.	.	TRBJ1-4	TGTGCCAGCAGCGGGGGACCTACAACTAATGAAAAACTGTTTTTT	CASSGGPTTNEKLFF
17	TRBV5-1	TRBD2	.	TRBJ2-3	TGCGCCAGCAGACCGGGACTAGCGGGAGATAGGACAGATACGCAGTATTTT	CASRPGLAGDRTDTQYF
14	TRBV10-3	.	.	TRBJ1-5	TGTGCCATCAGTGAGGAGGCGGGGACGCAGCCCCAGCATTTT	CAISEEAGTQPQHF
14	TRBV12-5	.	.	TRBJ2-5	TGTGCTAGTGGTTTGTCTGGAGGGGCAAAGACCCAGTACTTC	CASGLSGGAKTQYF
17	TRBV4-1	TRBD2	.	TRBJ2-2	TGCGCCAGCAGCCAAAGGCTAGCGGGAGCAAAAACCGGGGAGCTGTTTTTT	CASSQRLAGAKTGELFF
14	TRBV18	TRBD1	.	TRBJ2-1	TGTGCCAGCTCACCGGGACAGGGGTTCAATGAGCAGTTCTTC	CASSPGQGFNEQFF
14	TRBV6-5	TRBD1	.	TRBJ2-7	TGTGCCAGCAGTCCAGACAGGGGGTCCTACGAGCAGTACTTC	CASSPDRGSYEQYF
14	TRBV5-6	.	few	TRBJ1-5	TGTGCCAGCAGCTTGCGTCAGAGTCATCAGCCCCAGCATTTT	CASSLRQSHQPQHF
14	TRBV6-5	.	.	TRBJ1-6	TGTGCCAGCAGTTCTCGGACGAATAATTCACCCCTCCACTTT	CASSSRTNNSPLHF
15	TRBV19	TRBD1	.	TRBJ1-5	TGTGCCAGTAGTACCACGACAGGGTTCAATCAGCCCCAGCATTTT	CASSTTTGFNQPQHF
13	TRBV11-3	.	.	TRBJ2-5	TGTGCCAGCAGCACCAGGACATGGGAGACCCAGTACTTC	CASSTRTWETQYF
18	TRBV10-1	TRBD1	.	TRBJ2-7	TGCGCCAGCAGCTTGGGACAGGGCGCCGCTTACTTAAACTACGAGCAGTACTTC	CASSLGQGAAYLNYEQYF
15	TRBV13	TRBD1	.	TRBJ1-1	TGTGCCAGCAGCCCCGGGACAGGGGGCAACACTGAAGCTTTCTTT	CASSPGTGGNTEAFF
16	TRBV6-6	.	few	TRBJ2-5	TGTGCCAGCAGTTACTCGAGGACGCCAACCCGGGAGACCCAGTACTTC	CASSYSRTPTRETQYF
13	TRBV28	TRBD2	.	TRBJ2-7	TGTGCCAGCAGAGGGACTAGCTCCTACGAGCAGTACTTC	CASRGTSSYEQYF
16	TRBV6-5	TRBD1	.	TRBJ1-2	TGTGCCAGCAGTTACGGGGACAGGGATAACGCTGGTGGCTACACCTTC	CASSYGDRDNAGGYTF
14	TRBV15	TRBD1	.	TRBJ1-5	TGTGCCACCAGCAGACAGGGGGCCAATCAGCCCCAGCATTTT	CATSRQGANQPQHF
13	TRBV6-5	TRBD1	.	TRBJ2-1	TGTGCCAGCTCCGTCCCGGGACAGAATGAGCAGTTCTTC	CASSVPGQNEQFF
14	TRBV5-4	.	.	TRBJ2-5	TGTGCCAGCAGCTTCGGACAGACCCAAGAGACCCAGTACTTC	CASSFGQTQETQYF
11	TRBV20-1	.	.	TRBJ2-7	TGCAGTGCTAGGCTTTCTGACGAGCAGTACTTC	CSARLSDEQYF
12	TRBV6-5	.	.	TRBJ2-7	TGTGCCAGCAGAGACGACTCCTACGAGCAGTACTTC	CASRDDSYEQYF
15	TRBV5-1	TRBD2	.	TRBJ2-7	TGCGCCAGCAGCCCCGGACTAGCGGTAGGGTACGAGCAGTACTTC	CASSPGLAVGYEQYF
12	TRBV29-1	.	.	TRBJ1-1	TGCAGCGCCGAAAGGGGCATCCCCGAAGCTTTCTTT	CSAERGIPEAFF
15	TRBV15	TRBD2	.	TRBJ2-3	TGTGCCACCAGGCTAGCGGGACCGAACACAGATACGCAGTATTTT	CATRLAGPNTDTQYF
15	TRBV5-5	.	.	TRBJ1-3	TGTGCCAGCAGCTTTGACAGGCGCTCTGGAAACACCATATATTTT	CASSFDRRSGNTIYF
13	TRBV6-1	.	.	TRBJ1-1	TGTGCCAGCAGTGCCTACCTGAACACTGAAGCTTTCTTT	CASSAYLNTEAFF
15	TRBV27	.	.	TRBJ1-2	TGTGCCAGCAGTTTATCGGCGTCTTCTAACTATGGCTACACCTTC	CASSLSASSNYGYTF
11	TRBV29-1	TRBD1	few	TRBJ1-2	TGCAGCGTCTACAGGGGGTCTGGCTACACCTTC	CSVYRGSGYTF
17	TRBV18	TRBD1	few	TRBJ1-2	TGTGCCAGCTCACCACGAGAGACAGGGGGAACTAACTATGGCTACACCTTC	CASSPRETGGTNYGYTF
14	TRBV6-6	TRBD1	.	TRBJ2-7	TGTGCCAGCAGTTACGCGGACAGGGGCTACGAGCAGTACTTC	CASSYADRGYEQYF
15	TRBV6-5	.	.	TRBJ2-1	TGTGCCAGCAGTTATACCCCTAGCGAGGTCAATGAGCAGTTCTTC	CASSYTPSEVNEQFF
13	TRBV21-1	.	.	TRBJ1-2	TGTGCCAGCAGCAAAGGGGGCGTGTATGGCTACACCTTC	CASSKGGVYGYTF
12	TRBV7-9	.	.	TRBJ2-2	TGTGCCAGCCGTCCCAACACCGGGGAGCTGTTTTTT	CASRPNTGELFF
13	TRBV4-3	.	.	TRBJ2-2	TGCGCCAGCAGCCAAGCCCGGGCCGGGGAGCTGTTTTTT	CASSQARAGELFF
15	TRBV11-2	.	few	TRBJ1-1	TGTGCCAGCCTTGGAGGGGCAGCCACTGTCACTGAAGCTTTCTTT	CASLGGAATVTEAFF
14	TRBV29-1	.	.	TRBJ1-2	TGCAGCGTTGAAGTAGGCCTCCGGAACTATGGCTACACCTTC	CSVEVGLRNYGYTF
10	TRBV23-1	.	.	TRBJ1-5	TGCGCCAGCAGTCAGTGGGGCACGGATTTT	CASSQWGTDF